This passage covers 7 T cell receptor beta chains from one sample sequenced in a study of CD8 T cells in ankylosing spondylitis (dated by TCRdb to 2016 to 2017). Library preparation was by 5' RACE. Sequencing was carried out with an Illumina HiSeq 2500. TCRdb passed the public sequencing reads through fastp at Q25 and MiXCR, retaining productive beta sequences. Identical CDR3 protein sequences are pooled into one entry, listed with their most common genes and DNA. This sample lists some 400,000 distinct CDR3 sequences; under 25% were detected once. The biggest ten clones account for about a sixth of the sample. These receptors have no known antigen. General conclusions and limits of the study: A TCR beta motif made up of several highly homologous amino acid variants appeared to be characteristic of blood from ankylosing spondylitis patients.

Sequenced sample: blood, either unsorted or a sorted T cell fraction (not recorded which). Receptors were obtained from a male donor with ankylosing spondylitis.

The rearrangement uses TRBV24-1 and TRBJ2-7, with D possibly being TRBD2 (7 bases). This CDR3 is built from 12 residues. Looked up from germline, CDR1 is KGHDR and CDR2 is SFDVKD. The V end was cut by 5 bases, the J end by 7 bases, with 11 bases between. The CDR3 spells CATSGGGEEQYF. The CDR3 DNA reads TGTGCCACCAGTGGGGGGGGCGAAGAGCAGTACTTC.

The genes are TRBV25-1 and TRBJ2-3; 10 positions agree with TRBD2. Germline values: CDR1 MGHDK, CDR2 SYGVNS. The trim removed 3 bases at V and 4 bases at J, leaving 7 bases unmatched. The CDR3 sequence is 16 residues long. DNA of the CDR3: TGTGCCAGCAGTGACCGGGCTAGCGGGGGATCAGATACGCAGTATTTT. The encoded protein is CASSDRASGGSDTQYF.

The chain's CDR3 is CSARHSQKAYQETQYF. The DNA of the CDR3 is TGCAGTGCTAGGCACAGCCAGAAGGCGTACCAAGAGACCCAGTACTTC. This chain connects TRBV20-1 to TRBJ2-5; D unresolved. Germline assignment: CDR1 DFQATT and CDR2 SNEGSKA (reference sequence). V was pared by 3 bases and J by 0 bases, with 17 bases between. This CDR3 has 16 amino acids.

This clonotype was counted only a few times. CDR3 region: CASSLAGLAGGPNTQYF. CDR3 nucleotide sequence: TGCGCCAGCAGCTTGGCGGGGCTAGCGGGAGGGCCTAATACGCAGTATTTT. J is TRBJ2-3 and V is TRBV5-1, with 12 bases matching TRBD2. The CDR3 runs 17 residues. CDR1 SGHRS and CDR2 YFSETQ come from the germline V gene. With V trimmed by 0 bases and J by 7 bases, 9 bases remained unmatched. Drawing the rest from reference TRBV5-1 and TRBJ2-3, the complete variable domain is KAGVTQTPRYLIKTRGQQVTLSCSPISGHRSVSWYQQTPGQGLQFLFEYFSETQRNKGNFPGRFSGRQFSNSRSEMNVSTLELGDSALYLCASSLAGLAGGPNTQYFGPGTRLTVL.

The count of this clonotype is one. This chain joins TRBV10-3 and TRBJ2-5, with D unclear. The CDR3 has 11 amino acids. The germline V gene has CDR1 ENHRY and CDR2 SYGVKD. Deletions cut 7 bases from V and 5 bases from J, with 8 bases between. The CDR3 DNA sequence: TGTGCCATCAAGGATATGGAGACCCAGTACTTC. It translates to CAIKDMETQYF.

V and J are TRBV20-1 and TRBJ1-4, with TRBD1 matching 8 bases. CDR3 length: 13 amino acids. Germline CDR1 DFQATT, CDR2 SNEGSKA (reference sequence). V shed 5 bases, J shed 7 bases, and the junction held 6 bases outside the gene matches. As DNA, the CDR3 is TGCAGTGCTTACAGGGGGGTAGCTGAAAAACTGTTTTTT. Amino acid sequence: CSAYRGVAEKLFF.

V and J are TRBV29-1 and TRBJ2-5; 10 nucleotides line up with TRBD2. Germline V gene lookup returns CDR1 SQVTM and CDR2 ANQGSEA. This CDR3 spans 16 amino acids. The V segment lost 4 bases and the J segment 5 bases; nucleotides outside the gene matches: 13. The CDR3 DNA reads as TGCAGCGTTGGGCGTGGGAGCGGGAGGGCCTTGGAGACCCAGTACTTC. It specifies CSVGRGSGRALETQYF.